The 30 T cell receptor beta chains listed next were all sequenced from one sample in a study of cytomegalovirus exposure and HLA in healthy donors. The PCR contained 60 Vbeta and 13 Jbeta primers. The assay was immunoSEQ multiplex PCR, and TCRdb's table has in-frame clones only and misses some. The sample lists around 250,000 clones, 92% occurring once. The sample consisted of PBMCs. These receptors were obtained from a girl aged 2-10 years in good health and CMV-seronegative.

V is TRBV6-1 and J is TRBJ2-3; D gene uncertain. Germline CDR1 and CDR2: MNHNS and SASEGT. V lost 6 bases and J lost 3, with 7 bases in between. This CDR3 spans 12 amino acids. DNA of the CDR3: TGTGCCAGCAGGGCGGCGACAGATACGCAGTATTTT. Its protein product is CASRAATDTQYF.

This clone occurred a few times. The V and J genes are TRBV11-2 and TRBJ2-2; 8 nucleotides agree with TRBD2. The V and J ends lost 0 bases and 5 bases, in that order; junction bases with no gene match: 11. The germline V gene has CDR1 SGHAT and CDR2 FQNNGV. CDR3 length: 18 residues. DNA of the CDR3: TGTGCCAGCAGCTTAGATCGGGCAAGCGGGAGTGCAACCGGGGAGCTGTTTTTT. Protein product: CASSLDRASGSATGELFF.

This chain joins TRBV20-1 and TRBJ2-7, with D uncertain. The CDR3 loop spans 10 amino acids. Trimming took 4 bases from V and 5 from J, leaving 6 bases between them. The germline V gene has CDR1 DFQATT and CDR2 SNEGSKA (reference sequence). The CDR3 region is CSAILNEQYF. CDR3 DNA sequence: TGCAGTGCTATACTTAACGAGCAGTACTTC.

V and J are TRBV28 and TRBJ2-7; D is ambiguous. The germline V gene has CDR1 MDHEN and CDR2 SYDVKM. V was trimmed by 2 bases and J by 5 bases, leaving 13 bases between them. The CDR3 contains 14 residues. DNA of the CDR3: TGTGCCAGCAGTTTAAGTAGCCGGTTGGACGAGCAGTACTTC. This codes for CASSLSSRLDEQYF.

The chain combines TRBV11-2 with TRBJ2-1, with TRBD2 matching over 9 bases. V lost 1 base and J lost 7; bases outside the gene matches: 11. CDR1 and CDR2 from the germline V gene are SGHAT and FQNNGV. This CDR3 region has 17 residues. The DNA of the CDR3 is TGTGCCAGCAGCTTAGGAGCGGGGGGAATGCGGGTGAATGAGCAGTTCTTC. It codes for CASSLGAGGMRVNEQFF. Full variable domain (rest looked up from reference TRBV11-2 and TRBJ2-1): EAGVAQSPRYKIIEKRQSVAFWCNPISGHATLYWYQQILGQGPKLLIQFQNNGVVDDSQLPKDRFSAERLKGVDSTLKIQPAKLEDSAVYLCASSLGAGGMRVNEQFFGPGTRLTVL.

The J gene is TRBJ2-4, the V gene TRBV4-1; 10 bases are a match to TRBD2. Germline V gives CDR1 MGHRA, CDR2 YSYEKL. This CDR3 comprises 17 residues. Trimming at V came to 4 bases and at J to 0 bases, leaving 6 bases not matched to a gene. The CDR3 is CASSRPSSGGAKNIQYF. In nucleotides, the CDR3 is TGCGCCAGCAGCCGTCCCTCTAGCGGGGGAGCCAAAAACATTCAGTACTTC.

The J gene is TRBJ2-1, the V gene TRBV5-1, with a tentative D call TRBD2 (6 bases). CDR1 and CDR2 (germline): SGHRS, YFSETQ. The CDR3 totals 14 residues. Trimming took 1 base from V and 6 from J, leaving 11 bases between them. The CDR3 nucleotides are TGCGCCAGCAGCTTGAAAGGGACTCCCAATGAGCAGTTCTTC. Residues: CASSLKGTPNEQFF.

This rearrangement joins TRBV1 to TRBJ2-2; the table's D call TRBD2 went unverified against the DNA. TRBV1 is designated a pseudogene. The length of the CDR3 is 21 residues. The CDR3 loop reads CTSSQAPPGTSGGPAAGELFF. The CDR3 nucleotides read TGCACCAGCAGCCAAGCCCCACCCGGGACTAGCGGGGGCCCTGCGGCCGGGGAGCTGTTTTTT.

The rearrangement links TRBV6-5 to TRBJ2-2, with D possibly matching TRBD2 (5 bases). Trimming cost V 7 bases and J 5 bases, with 11 bases left between them. The CDR3 is 13 amino acids. Looked up from germline, CDR1 is MNHEY and CDR2 is SVGAGI. Written as DNA, the CDR3 is TGTGCCAGCAACGTCGGGGAGACCGGGGAGCTGTTTTTT. It translates to CASNVGETGELFF.

This clone was seen only a few times. This chain joins TRBV9 and TRBJ2-1, with TRBD2 matching 7 bases. Germline V CDR1 and CDR2: SGDLS, YYNGEE. The CDR3 contains 14 residues. Trimming cost V 1 base and J 2 bases; bases outside gene matches: 0. The CDR3 here is CASSVRGAYNEQFF. As DNA, the CDR3 is TGTGCCAGCAGCGTACGGGGGGCCTACAATGAGCAGTTCTTC.

In its sample, this clone was seen a few times. V is TRBV5-6 and J is TRBJ2-1; 8 bases agree with TRBD2. Per the germline V gene, CDR1 is SGHDT and CDR2 is YYEEEE. The CDR3 totals 16 residues. Germline trimming cut 4 bases from V and 10 bases from J; bases unmatched to any gene: 16. The chain's CDR3 is CASSSWGGTSINEQFF. The DNA of the CDR3 is TGTGCCAGCAGCAGCTGGGGGGGGACTAGTATTAACGAGCAGTTCTTC.

The chain links TRBV30 to TRBJ2-3, with 7 bases fitting TRBD2. The CDR3 totals 15 residues. The germline V gene has CDR1 GTSNPN and CDR2 SVGIG (reference sequence). Germline trimming cut 0 bases from V and 4 bases from J; bases unmatched to any gene: 7. CDR3 bases: TGTGCCTGGAGTGTTGGGAGCGGGATATCAGATACGCAGTATTTT. Its protein product is CAWSVGSGISDTQYF.

With regard to this clone: Distinct nucleotide sequences in the sample also encode this CDR3. The chain employs TRBV5-6 and TRBJ2-2, with D uncertain. Trimming stripped 0 bases from V and 7 bases from J, with 4 bases between. CDR3 length equals 12 residues. Germline CDR1 reads SGHDT; CDR2 reads YYEEEE. This CDR3 is CASSLGGGELFF. CDR3 DNA sequence: TGTGCCAGCAGCTTGGGAGGCGGGGAGCTGTTTTTT.

This chain links TRBV7-3 with TRBJ2-7, with 8 bases matching TRBD1. The CDR3 sequence is 15 residues long. The ends lost 4 bases at V and 0 bases at J; junction bases unmatched: 5. Germline CDR1 is SGHTA and CDR2 is FQGTGA. In DNA, the CDR3 is TGTGCCAGCAGCTCCGAGACAGGGGACTCCTACGAGCAGTACTTC. This translates into CASSSETGDSYEQYF. The full variable domain, with the rest looked up from reference TRBV7-3 and TRBJ2-7, is GAGVSQTPSNKVTEKGKYVELRCDPISGHTALYWYRQSLGQGPEFLIYFQGTGAADDSGLPNDRFFAVRPEGSVSTLKIQRTERGDSAVYLCASSSETGDSYEQYFGPGTRLTVT.

This sequence joins TRBV6-1 and TRBJ2-7, with 9 bases aligning to TRBD2. Germline CDR1 and CDR2: MNHNS and SASEGT. CDR3 size: 14 residues. V was clipped by 4 bases and J by 4 bases; unmatched bases: 5. The CDR3 reads CASSGGAGGYEQYF. The CDR3 DNA follows: TGTGCCAGCAGTGGGGGGGCGGGAGGGTACGAGCAGTACTTC.

The chain links TRBV19 to TRBJ1-4; possible D gene TRBD1, 5 bases. Deletions cut 5 bases from V and 5 bases from J, with 18 bases between. The CDR3 totals 16 residues. The germline CDR1 and CDR2 sequences are LNHDA and SQIVND (reference sequence). The CDR3 DNA sequence: TGTGCCAGTAGTGGCGAACCGGGACTCGGAAATGAAAAACTGTTTTTT. Protein sequence: CASSGEPGLGNEKLFF.

With regard to this clone: This sample also contains other DNA sequences that code for the same CDR3. J is TRBJ2-1 and V is TRBV6-5; D not certain. Looked up from germline, CDR1 is MNHEY and CDR2 is SVGAGI. The CDR3 loop spans 15 amino acids. Trimming removed 0 bases at V and 2 bases at J, with 8 bases between. The CDR3, as DNA: TGTGCCAGCAGTTACTCCTCGGGTCCCTACAATGAGCAGTTCTTC. Its translation: CASSYSSGPYNEQFF.

The chain combines TRBV7-9 with TRBJ2-3; TRBD1 matches at 7 bases. V gave up 5 bases and J gave up 6 bases; unmatched junction bases: 11. This CDR3 has 15 residues. Germline CDR1 SEHNR, CDR2 FQNEAQ (reference sequence). This CDR3 is CASSEGQRGSDTQYF. CDR3 in DNA: TGTGCCAGCAGCGAGGGACAGCGTGGAAGCGATACGCAGTATTTT.

This chain joins TRBV4-1 and TRBJ2-5, with unresolved D. The V end lost 1 base, the J end lost 5 bases, and 8 bases lay between the germline ends. The CDR3 spans 13 residues. The germline V gene encodes CDR1 MGHRA and CDR2 YSYEKL. CDR3 sequence: CASSQGPEETQYF. For the CDR3, the DNA is TGCGCCAGCAGCCAAGGCCCGGAGGAGACCCAGTACTTC.

The chain carries TRBV5-4 and TRBJ2-1; 9 positions agree with TRBD1. The J segment lost 4 bases and the V segment lost 4 bases, leaving 3 bases of the junction unmatched. CDR3 size: 14 residues. The germline gives CDR1 SGHNT, CDR2 YYREEE (reference sequence). The CDR3 sequence is CASSPGTGYNEQFF. For the CDR3, the DNA is TGTGCCAGCAGCCCCGGGACAGGGTACAATGAGCAGTTCTTC.

The chain is built from TRBV29-1 and TRBJ2-7, with D maybe TRBD1 (8 bases). The CDR3 extends over 13 amino acids. Germline-derived CDR1 and CDR2 are SQVTM and ANQGSEA. V was shortened by 7 bases and J by 1 base, with 14 bases between the two germline ends. The CDR3 DNA follows: TGCAGCGCTACAGGGGGGGAGTCCTACGAGCAGTACTTC. Translating gives CSATGGESYEQYF.

The genes are TRBV11-2 and TRBJ2-7; TRBD1 matches at 11 bases. The germline V gene has CDR1 SGHAT and CDR2 FQNNGV. V gave up 5 bases and J gave up 3 bases; unmatched junction bases: 6. The CDR3 loop spans 15 amino acids. The CDR3 coding sequence is TGTGCCAGCAGCCCAGGACAGGGGGCTAACTACGAGCAGTACTTC. It is translated as CASSPGQGANYEQYF.

The chain couples TRBV6-8 to TRBJ2-2; D is undetermined. Trimming left V 4 bases short and J 0 bases short, with 3 bases between. The germline gives CDR1 MNHGY, CDR2 SAAAGT. There are 13 residues in the CDR3. CDR3 sequence: CASSSSNTGELFF. The DNA of the CDR3 is TGTGCCAGCAGTTCCTCGAACACCGGGGAGCTGTTTTTT.

J is TRBJ1-2 and V is TRBV6-6, with D hard to call. The CDR3 loop spans 10 amino acids. Between the trimmed V and J ends, which lost 8 bases and 6 bases, there was a span of 7 bases. The germline V gene has CDR1 MNHNY and CDR2 SVGAGI (reference sequence). The CDR3 bases are TGTGCCAGCTCTCGAGATGGCTACACCTTC. Translating gives CASSRDGYTF.

The gene calls are TRBV2 and TRBJ2-5; D may be TRBD2 (5 bases). The J call is doubtful: the DNA matches TRBJ2-7 better. CDR3 length equals 15 residues. Germline V gene sequence: CDR1 SNHLY, CDR2 FYNNEI. CDR3 coding DNA: TGTGCCAGCAGTAACCCCCTAGCAGCGGTCTACGAGCAGTACTTC. It is translated as CASSNPLAAVYEQYF.

As for this clone: Mismatch with germline at one junction end may stem from a read error. This chain connects TRBV7-9 to TRBJ2-3, with TRBD2 identical over 12 bases. This CDR3 contains 16 residues. Per the germline V gene, CDR1 is SEHNR and CDR2 is FQNEAQ (reference sequence). Written as DNA, the CDR3 is TGTTCCAGCAGCGGCCGACTAGCGGGGGGCACAGATACGCAGTATTTT. Translated: CSSSGRLAGGTDTQYF.

This clone has a single count. The gene calls are TRBV5-1 and TRBJ2-1, with 9 bases identical to TRBD2. Germline lookup yields CDR1 SGHRS and CDR2 YFSETQ. There are 16 residues in the CDR3. The V gene end was trimmed by 0 bases and the J gene end by 8 bases; junction bases not matched to a gene: 9. CDR3 in DNA: TGCGCCAGCAGCTTGGCCTGGCGGGAGGGCCCGGATGAGCAGTTCTTC. Protein: CASSLAWREGPDEQFF.

The V and J genes are TRBV29-1 and TRBJ2-5; D not resolved. The CDR3 has 12 amino acids. Germline V gives CDR1 SQVTM, CDR2 ANQGSEA. The germline V and J ends were trimmed by 8 bases and 0 bases, with 10 bases remaining between them. CDR3 residues: CSHSAYQETQYF. DNA for the CDR3: TGCAGCCATAGTGCGTACCAAGAGACCCAGTACTTC.

The chain is built from TRBV29-1 and TRBJ2-1; D possibly corresponds to TRBD2 (6 bases). V shed 8 bases and J shed 3 bases, with 11 bases lying between them. Per the germline V gene, CDR1 is SQVTM and CDR2 is ANQGSEA. This CDR3 comprises 12 residues. The CDR3 region has the DNA TGCAGCTCCTCGACTAGCTACAATGAGCAGTTCTTC. It encodes CSSSTSYNEQFF.

In this sample, this clone turned up once. The V and J genes are TRBV7-8 and TRBJ2-7, with D perhaps matching TRBD2 (6 bases). The CDR3 consists of 13 residues. Germline loops: CDR1 SGHVS, CDR2 FQNEAQ. V was cut by 0 bases and J by 4 bases, with 7 bases left in between. This chain's CDR3 is CASSLAGGYEQYF. For the CDR3, the DNA is TGTGCCAGCAGCTTAGCGGGGGGATACGAGCAGTACTTC.